The 8 T cell receptor beta chains below were found in one sample sequenced in a study of cytotoxic CD8 clonotypes in ibrutinib-treated CLL. Here immunoSEQ multiplex PCR was the method, and the copy in TCRdb shows in-frame clones only, minus some. The sample lists fewer than 300,000 clones, around 76% occurring once. Specimen: PBMCs, collected at disease progression, from a patient treated with ibrutinib. The receptor source for this set is a human donor with chronic lymphocytic leukemia.

This clone occurred a few times. The chain employs TRBV6-1 and TRBJ1-5; TRBD1 might be the D (5 bases). The V gene lost 4 bases and the J gene lost 0 bases, with 13 bases spanning the gap. Germline-derived CDR1 and CDR2 are MNHNS and SASEGT. The CDR3 loop spans 16 amino acids. CDR3 sequence (DNA): TGTGCCAGCAGTGGAGGGACTGCTTATAGCAATCAGCCCCAGCATTTT. Translating gives CASSGGTAYSNQPQHF.

This clone occurred once. The genes are TRBV9 and TRBJ1-5, with D possibly TRBD1 on 6 matching bases. The CDR3 runs to 12 residues. Germline CDR1 reads SGDLS; CDR2 reads YYNGEE. The V gene lost 7 bases and the J gene lost 5 bases, with 10 bases spanning the gap. CDR3 loop: CASGGGHQPQHF. Here the CDR3 DNA reads TGTGCCAGCGGCGGGGGGCATCAGCCCCAGCATTTT.

The chain uses TRBV5-4 and TRBJ1-2, with 9 bases that match TRBD1. The CDR3 spans 15 residues. The junction had 9 bases not matched to a gene; V was cut back by 4 bases and J by 5 bases. Germline V gene sequence: CDR1 SGHNT, CDR2 YYREEE (reference sequence). The CDR3 DNA is TGTGCCAGCAGCCCGGATCGGACAGGGGTTTATGGCTACACCTTC. Encoded protein: CASSPDRTGVYGYTF.

The chain combines TRBV13 with TRBJ2-1; 11 nucleotides line up with TRBD2. In germline, CDR1 is PRHDT, CDR2 FYEKMQ (reference sequence). V dropped 10 bases and J dropped 2; count of bases not matched to a gene: 25. The CDR3 has 21 residues. CDR3 nucleotides: TGTGCCACCGCGGGAATTAATGGAGTCCCTTTAGCGGGGGGGCCCTACAATGAGCAGTTCTTC. Protein sequence: CATAGINGVPLAGGPYNEQFF.

The V and J genes are TRBV7-9 and TRBJ2-5; D remains unclear. The CDR3 contains 15 residues. V was pared by 2 bases and J by 2 bases, with 12 bases between. Looked up from germline, CDR1 is SEHNR and CDR2 is FQNEAQ (reference sequence). The CDR3 is CASSLSRAVQETQYF. The CDR3 DNA is TGTGCCAGCAGCTTAAGCCGGGCAGTTCAAGAGACCCAGTACTTC.

The chain recombines TRBV9 with TRBJ2-7, with 14 bases fitting TRBD2. This CDR3 has 17 residues. V dropped 3 bases and J dropped 3; count of bases not matched to a gene: 8. Germline-derived CDR1 and CDR2 are SGDLS and YYNGEE. This chain's CDR3 is CASSETAGTSGGYEQYF. The CDR3 bases are TGTGCCAGCAGCGAAACCGCCGGGACTAGCGGGGGCTACGAGCAGTACTTC.

This chain links TRBV4-1 with TRBJ1-6; D not certain. Deletions cut 1 base from V and 0 bases from J, with 7 bases between. CDR3 length: 16 amino acids. Per germline, CDR1 MGHRA and CDR2 YSYEKL. In DNA, the CDR3 is TGCGCCAGCAGCCAAGTTGGTGTCTCCTATAATTCACCCCTCCACTTT. Its protein product is CASSQVGVSYNSPLHF.

The V and J genes are TRBV4-2 and TRBJ2-7, with 7 bases that match TRBD1. There are 15 residues in the CDR3. Germline V gene data show CDR1 as LGHNA and CDR2 as YNFKEQ. V gave up 4 bases and J gave up 4 bases; unmatched junction bases: 10. DNA for the CDR3: TGTGCCAGCAGCCGTACCGGGACAGAGACGTACGAGCAGTACTTC. This codes for CASSRTGTETYEQYF.